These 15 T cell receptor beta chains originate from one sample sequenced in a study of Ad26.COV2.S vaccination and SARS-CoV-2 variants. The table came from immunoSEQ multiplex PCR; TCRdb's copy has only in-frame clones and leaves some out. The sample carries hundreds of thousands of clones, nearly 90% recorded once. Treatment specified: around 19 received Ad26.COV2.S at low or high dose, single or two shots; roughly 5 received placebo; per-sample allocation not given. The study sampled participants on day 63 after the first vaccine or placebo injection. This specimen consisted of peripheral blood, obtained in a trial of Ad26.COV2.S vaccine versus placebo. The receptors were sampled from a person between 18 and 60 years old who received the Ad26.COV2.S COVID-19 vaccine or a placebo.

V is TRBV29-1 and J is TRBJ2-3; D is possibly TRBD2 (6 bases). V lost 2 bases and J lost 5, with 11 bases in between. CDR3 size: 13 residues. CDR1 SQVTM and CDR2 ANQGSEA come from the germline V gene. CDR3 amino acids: CSVESGVKDTQYF. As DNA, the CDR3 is TGCAGCGTTGAATCGGGAGTCAAAGATACGCAGTATTTT.

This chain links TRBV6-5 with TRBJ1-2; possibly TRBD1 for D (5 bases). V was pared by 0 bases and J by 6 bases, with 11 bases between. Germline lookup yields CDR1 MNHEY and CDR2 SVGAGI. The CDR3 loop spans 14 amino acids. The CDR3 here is CASSYSEGANGYTF. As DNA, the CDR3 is TGTGCCAGCAGTTACTCCGAAGGGGCAAATGGCTACACCTTC.

CDR3 in DNA: TGTGCCAGCAGCTCCTGGGCAGCGAACACTGAAGCTTTCTTT. Its protein is CASSSWAANTEAFF. The chain carries TRBV13 and TRBJ1-1; D uncertain. The germline V and J ends were trimmed by 4 bases and 1 base, with 10 bases remaining between them. The germline V gene has CDR1 PRHDT and CDR2 FYEKMQ (reference sequence). This CDR3 contains 14 residues.

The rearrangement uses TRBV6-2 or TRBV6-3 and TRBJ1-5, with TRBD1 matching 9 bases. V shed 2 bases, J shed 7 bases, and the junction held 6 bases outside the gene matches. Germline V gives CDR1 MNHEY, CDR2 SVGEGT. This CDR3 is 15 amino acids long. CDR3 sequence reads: CASSYGGTGSQPQHF. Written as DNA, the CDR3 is TGTGCCAGCAGTTACGGGGGGACAGGGAGCCAGCCCCAGCATTTT.

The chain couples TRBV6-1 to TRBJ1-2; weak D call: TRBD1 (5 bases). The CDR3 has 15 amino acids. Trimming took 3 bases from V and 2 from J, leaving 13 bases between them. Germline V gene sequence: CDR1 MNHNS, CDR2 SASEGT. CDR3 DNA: TGTGCCAGCAGTGAGTGGGGGGGACTAAACTATGGCTACACCTTC. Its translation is CASSEWGGLNYGYTF.

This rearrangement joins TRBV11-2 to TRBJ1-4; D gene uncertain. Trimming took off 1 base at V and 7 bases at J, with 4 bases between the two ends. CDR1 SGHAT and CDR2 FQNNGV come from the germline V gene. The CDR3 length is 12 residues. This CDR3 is CASSLVVEKLFF. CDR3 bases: TGTGCCAGCAGCTTAGTGGTTGAAAAACTGTTTTTT.

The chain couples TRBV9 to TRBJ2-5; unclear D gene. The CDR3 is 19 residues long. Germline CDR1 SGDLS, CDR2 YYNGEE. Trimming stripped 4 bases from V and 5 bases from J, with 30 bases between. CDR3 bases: TGTGCCAGCAGCTCCCAAACCCCCAGCGCTGGAGATGGCCGGGAGACCCAGTACTTC. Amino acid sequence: CASSSQTPSAGDGRETQYF. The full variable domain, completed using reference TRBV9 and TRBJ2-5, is DSGVTQTPKHLITATGQRVTLRCSPRSGDLSVYWYQQSLDQGLQFLIQYYNGEERAKGNILERFSAQQFPDLHSELNLSSLELGDSALYFCASSSQTPSAGDGRETQYFGPGTRLLVL.

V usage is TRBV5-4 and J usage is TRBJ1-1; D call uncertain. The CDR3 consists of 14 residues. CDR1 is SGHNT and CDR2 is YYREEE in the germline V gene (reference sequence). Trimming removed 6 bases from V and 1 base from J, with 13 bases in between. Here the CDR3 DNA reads TGTGCCAGCAAAAAGGCGGCAGCGAACACTGAAGCTTTCTTT. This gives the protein CASKKAAANTEAFF.

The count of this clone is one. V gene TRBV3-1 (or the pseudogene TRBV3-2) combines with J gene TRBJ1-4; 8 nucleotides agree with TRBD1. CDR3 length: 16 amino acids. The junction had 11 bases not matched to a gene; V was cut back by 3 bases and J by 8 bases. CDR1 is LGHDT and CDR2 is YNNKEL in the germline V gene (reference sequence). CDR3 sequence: CASSHGQGAGEEKLFF. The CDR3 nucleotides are TGTGCCAGCAGCCACGGGCAGGGGGCCGGGGAAGAAAAACTGTTTTTT.

DNA for the CDR3: TGCAGTGCTAGTAGGGGGGTGGGAAGGGAAGATACGCAGTATTTT. It codes for CSASRGVGREDTQYF. The chain carries TRBV20-1 and TRBJ2-3; perhaps D is TRBD1 or TRBD2 (6 bases each). CDR3 length: 15 residues. Looked up from germline, CDR1 is DFQATT and CDR2 is SNEGSKA (reference sequence). V was cut by 3 bases and J by 5 bases, with 18 bases left in between.

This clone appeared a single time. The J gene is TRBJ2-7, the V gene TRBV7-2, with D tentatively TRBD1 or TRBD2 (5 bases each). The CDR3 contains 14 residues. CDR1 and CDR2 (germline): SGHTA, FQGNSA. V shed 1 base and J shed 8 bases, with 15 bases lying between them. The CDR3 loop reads CASSLDFGLGQQYF. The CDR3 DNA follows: TGTGCCAGCAGCTTAGATTTCGGTCTGGGACAGCAGTACTTC.

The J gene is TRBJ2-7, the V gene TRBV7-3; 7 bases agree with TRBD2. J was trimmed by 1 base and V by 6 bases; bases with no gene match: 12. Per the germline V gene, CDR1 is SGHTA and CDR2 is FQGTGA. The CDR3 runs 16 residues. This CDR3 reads CASRFPSRGSSYEQYF. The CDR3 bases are TGTGCCAGCAGGTTCCCGTCGCGGGGGTCGTCCTACGAGCAGTACTTC.

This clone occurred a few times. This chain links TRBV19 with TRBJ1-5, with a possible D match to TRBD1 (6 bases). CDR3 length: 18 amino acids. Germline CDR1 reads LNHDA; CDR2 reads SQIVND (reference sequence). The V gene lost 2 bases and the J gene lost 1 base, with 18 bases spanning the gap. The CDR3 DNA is TGTGCCAGTAGTATAACGCAGGGAGGGGGTTGGAGCAATCAGCCCCAGCATTTT. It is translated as CASSITQGGGWSNQPQHF. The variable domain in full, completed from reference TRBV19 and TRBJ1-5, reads DGGITQSPKYLFRKEGQNVTLSCEQNLNHDAMYWYRQDPGQGLRLIYYSQIVNDFQKGDIAEGYSVSREKKESFPLTVTSAQKNPTAFYLCASSITQGGGWSNQPQHFGDGTRLSIL.

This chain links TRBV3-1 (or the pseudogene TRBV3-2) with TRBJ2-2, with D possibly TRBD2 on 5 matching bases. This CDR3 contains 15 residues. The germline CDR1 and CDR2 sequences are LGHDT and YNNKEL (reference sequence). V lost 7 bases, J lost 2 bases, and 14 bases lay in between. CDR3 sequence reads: CASTYLADNTGELFF. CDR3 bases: TGTGCCAGCACTTATCTAGCAGATAACACCGGGGAGCTGTTTTTT.

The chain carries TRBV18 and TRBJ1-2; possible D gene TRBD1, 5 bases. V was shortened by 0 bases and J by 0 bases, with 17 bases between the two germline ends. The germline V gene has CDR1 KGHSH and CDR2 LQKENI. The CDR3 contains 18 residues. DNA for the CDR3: TGTGCCAGCTCACCACCGGGCCGATGGGGCGGACCTAACTATGGCTACACCTTC. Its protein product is CASSPPGRWGGPNYGYTF.